This TCR beta chain was observed in a study of cytomegalovirus exposure and HLA in healthy donors. Findings and caveats of the study: Later analysis suggested most CMV-associated TCR beta chains were HLA-restricted. Previously analyzed data showed that most TCR beta V segments were productive at a frequency of about 87% or about 30%.

PCR employed 60 Vbeta and 13 Jbeta primers. Data came from immunoSEQ multiplex PCR; TCRdb stores just in-frame clones and leaves some out. Of some 180,000 clones in the sample, 80% are singletons; the top ten hold 1.5% to 2%. The junction had 2 bases not matched to a gene; V was cut back by 3 bases and J by 5 bases. The length of the CDR3 is 15 residues. Germline assignment: CDR1 SGHRS and CDR2 YFSETQ. About this clone itself: Its antigen is still unknown.

The sequence came from a woman aged 25 to 45 in good health and CMV-seronegative. This chain uses TRBV5-1 with TRBJ2-5; 15 bases fit TRBD2. Sequenced input: PBMCs. The DNA of the CDR3 is TGCGCCAGCAGCTCCGGACTAGCGGGGGGGGAGACCCAGTACTTC. This codes for CASSSGLAGGETQYF. Full variable domain (outside the CDR3, taken from reference TRBV5-1 and TRBJ2-5): KAGVTQTPRYLIKTRGQQVTLSCSPISGHRSVSWYQQTPGQGLQFLFEYFSETQRNKGNFPGRFSGRQFSNSRSEMNVSTLELGDSALYLCASSSGLAGGETQYFGPGTRLLVL.